The sequence of this T cell receptor beta chain was determined in a study of PD-L1 blockade in urothelial cancer. The study, taken as a whole, reports: Durable-benefit patients had greater expansion of tumor-associated blood clones at 3 weeks.

Time point: peripheral blood 6 weeks after treatment start. Method: immunoSEQ multiplex PCR; TCRdb's copy keeps in-frame clones and lacks some. The sample shows some 75,000 clones, more than 85% of them seen only once. The CDR3 totals 15 residues. Germline lookup yields CDR1 SGDLS and CDR2 YYNGEE. V was shortened by 6 bases and J by 4 bases, with 19 bases between the two germline ends. In the case of this clone: Its target is unknown.

The chain carries TRBV9 and TRBJ1-1; D is undetermined. Specimen: PBMCs, collected around atezolizumab (anti-PD-L1) treatment. This receptor was obtained from a woman at least 80 years old with urothelial cancer. Here the CDR3 DNA reads TGTGCCAGCACGCGGGAGGGAATAGGATTCACTGAAGCTTTCTTT. It encodes CASTREGIGFTEAFF.